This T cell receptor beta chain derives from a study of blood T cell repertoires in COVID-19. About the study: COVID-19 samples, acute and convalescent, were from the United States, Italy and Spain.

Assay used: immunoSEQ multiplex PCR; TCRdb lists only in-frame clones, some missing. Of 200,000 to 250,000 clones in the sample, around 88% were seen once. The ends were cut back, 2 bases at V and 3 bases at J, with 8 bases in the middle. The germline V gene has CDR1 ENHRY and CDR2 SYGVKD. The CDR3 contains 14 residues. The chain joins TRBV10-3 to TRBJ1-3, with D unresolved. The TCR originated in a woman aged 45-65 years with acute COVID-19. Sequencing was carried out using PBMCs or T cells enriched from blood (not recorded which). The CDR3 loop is CAISEVASGNTIYF. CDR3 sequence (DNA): TGTGCCATCAGTGAGGTGGCAAGTGGAAACACCATATATTTT.